This T cell receptor (beta chain) was identified during a study of T cell repertoires in cytomegalovirus infection. In this sample, this clonotype turned up many times. Its antigen is as yet unknown. TCRdb passed the reads through MiXCR, listing each CDR3 protein once. The repertoire consists of 650,000 to 900,000 distinct CDR3 sequences, with under 35% occurring once and the leading ten covering around 13%. Material: cultured CD8+ T cells from PBMCs, obtained from culture after CMV antigen stimulation. This TCR was sampled from a human donor in good health (CMV status not recorded). Some clones in this sample may be carry-over from other donors' samples.

The CDR3 nucleotides read TGTGCTAGTGGTCCTCACACCGGGGAGCTGTTTTTT. As protein: CASGPHTGELFF. The chain carries TRBV12-5 and TRBJ2-2; D is uncertain. There are 12 residues in the CDR3. Germline CDR1 and CDR2: LGHNT and FRNRAP. Trimming shortened V by 5 bases and J by 3 bases, and 4 bases separated the two germline ends.